The sequence of this TCR beta chain was determined in a study of blood T cell repertoires in COVID-19. The CDR3 consists of 12 residues. CDR1 and CDR2 (germline): LNHNV, YYDKDF (reference sequence). Trimming shortened V by 4 bases and J by 6 bases, and 9 bases separated the two germline ends. Only in-frame clones appear in the TCRdb table, and some are missing; sequencing was by immunoSEQ multiplex PCR. The sample yields 100,000 to 130,000 clones, approximately 90% seen once. The TCR was taken from a woman aged 25 to 39 with acute or convalescent COVID-19. The chain uses TRBV15 and TRBJ1-1; no clear D gene. Source material: peripheral blood. In DNA form, the CDR3 reads TGTGCCACCAGCACCAGGATGTCTGAAGCTTTCTTT. This translates into CATSTRMSEAFF.